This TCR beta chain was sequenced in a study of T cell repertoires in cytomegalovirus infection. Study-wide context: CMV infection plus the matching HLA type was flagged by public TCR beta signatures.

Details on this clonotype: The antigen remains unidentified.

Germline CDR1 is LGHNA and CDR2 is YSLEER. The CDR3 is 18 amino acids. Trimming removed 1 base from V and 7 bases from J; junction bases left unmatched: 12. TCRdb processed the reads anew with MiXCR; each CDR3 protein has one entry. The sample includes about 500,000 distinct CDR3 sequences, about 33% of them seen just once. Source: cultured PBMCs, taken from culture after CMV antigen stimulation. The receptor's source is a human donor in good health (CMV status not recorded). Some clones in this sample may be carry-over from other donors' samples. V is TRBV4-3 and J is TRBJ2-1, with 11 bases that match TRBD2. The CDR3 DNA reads TGCGCCAGCAGCCAAGCTCATTTCGGACTAGCGGGTAATAATGAGCAGTTCTTC. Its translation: CASSQAHFGLAGNNEQFF.